These 26 T cell receptor beta chains originate from one sample sequenced in a study of cytomegalovirus exposure and HLA in healthy donors. A multiplex PCR was run with 60 Vbeta primers and 13 Jbeta primers. Sequenced by immunoSEQ multiplex PCR; TCRdb stores in-frame clones only, minus some. The sample has about 59,000 clones; approximately 75% are singletons. Sequencing input: PBMCs. The receptors were gathered from a young man in good health and CMV-seropositive.

The V gene is TRBV28, the J gene TRBJ1-1; 8 bases are a match to TRBD1. The germline V gene has CDR1 MDHEN and CDR2 SYDVKM. After removal of 6 bases from V and 3 bases from J, the junction contained 3 bases not matched to a gene. The CDR3 has 13 amino acids. The CDR3 is CASSLGQDTEAFF. The DNA of the CDR3 is TGTGCCAGCAGCCTGGGACAGGACACTGAAGCTTTCTTT.

The chain uses TRBV29-1 and TRBJ2-7, with 8 bases fitting TRBD1. V lost 6 bases, J lost 7 bases, and 14 bases stayed unmatched. CDR3 length equals 14 residues. Germline V gene lookup returns CDR1 SQVTM and CDR2 ANQGSEA. The CDR3 reads CSVDGGQGAGEQYF. The DNA of the CDR3 is TGCAGCGTCGATGGGGGGCAGGGGGCGGGGGAGCAGTACTTC.

This clone has just a few counts. The chain combines TRBV5-6 with TRBJ1-1, with D possibly matching TRBD1 (6 bases). In germline, CDR1 is SGHDT, CDR2 YYEEEE. Trimming removed 6 bases at V and 4 bases at J, with 16 bases between. This CDR3 comprises 14 residues. This CDR3 is CASNFMRGATEAFF. Here the CDR3 DNA reads TGTGCCAGCAACTTCATGCGGGGGGCCACTGAAGCTTTCTTT.

The rearrangement links TRBV7-9 to TRBJ1-2; D gene uncertain. The ends were cut back, 0 bases at V and 8 bases at J, with 13 bases in the middle. Germline V gene sequence: CDR1 SEHNR, CDR2 FQNEAQ (reference sequence). The CDR3 length is 14 residues. CDR3 bases: TGTGCCAGCAGCTTAGCAATGTCAGCGGGCGGCTACACCTTC. This sequence encodes CASSLAMSAGGYTF. The full variable domain, its missing parts supplied by reference TRBV7-9 and TRBJ1-2, is DTGVSQNPRHKITKRGQNVTFRCDPISEHNRLYWYRQTLGQGPEFLTYFQNEAQLEKSRLLSDRFSAERPKGSFSTLEIQRTEQGDSAMYLCASSLAMSAGGYTFGSGTRLTVV.

This chain joins TRBV19 and TRBJ2-5; unclear D gene. The end of the DNA fits TRBJ2-7 better, so the J call may be wrong. The CDR3 extends over 14 amino acids. Germline-derived CDR1 and CDR2 are LNHDA and SQIVND (reference sequence). The DNA of the CDR3 is TGTGCCAGTAGTCCCGCCAGAGGCTCCTACGAGCAGTACTTC. Translation gives CASSPARGSYEQYF.

The V call is TRBV4-3, the J call TRBJ2-7; TRBD1 agrees at 7 bases. The germline gives CDR1 LGHNA, CDR2 YSLEER. Trimming at V came to 0 bases and at J to 6 bases, leaving 8 bases not matched to a gene. The CDR3 is made up of 15 amino acids. The CDR3 DNA sequence: TGCGCCAGCAGCCAAGATAACAGGGGACCGGGCGAGCAGTACTTC. It yields the protein CASSQDNRGPGEQYF.

The rearrangement joins TRBV14 to TRBJ1-4; TRBD1 aligns across 7 bases. The CDR3 spans 14 residues. After removal of 4 bases from V and 7 bases from J, the junction contained 6 bases not matched to a gene. Germline V CDR1 and CDR2: SGHDN, FVKESK. CDR3 nucleotides: TGTGCCAGCAGCCGTGACAGGGATGGTGAAAAACTGTTTTTT. As protein: CASSRDRDGEKLFF.

This clone was picked up a small number of times. The genes are TRBV28 and TRBJ1-3, with D tentatively TRBD1 (5 bases). V lost 2 bases to trimming and J lost 0 bases, with 8 bases between them. The CDR3 has 15 amino acids. The V gene's germline CDR1 is MDHEN and CDR2 SYDVKM. This CDR3 is CASSLQGLSGNTIYF. The CDR3 coding sequence is TGTGCCAGCAGTTTACAGGGTCTCTCTGGAAACACCATATATTTT.

The rearrangement joins TRBV5-4 to TRBJ1-3, with a tentative D call TRBD1 (6 bases). The CDR3 length is 15 residues. Germline CDR1 is SGHNT and CDR2 is YYREEE (reference sequence). Trimming left V 4 bases short and J 3 bases short, with 14 bases between. CDR3 in amino acids: CASSLRTGFGNTIYF. The CDR3 DNA follows: TGTGCCAGCAGCCTCCGAACAGGGTTTGGAAACACCATATATTTT.

This clone occurred a few times. The CDR3 region has the DNA TGCGCCAGCAGCACGGGACAGGGAGGAGGGACCCAGTACTTC. This gives the protein CASSTGQGGGTQYF. The chain uses TRBV4-1 and TRBJ2-5, with 9 bases aligning to TRBD1. Germline V gives CDR1 MGHRA, CDR2 YSYEKL. This CDR3 is 14 amino acids long. The trim removed 5 bases at V and 7 bases at J, leaving 8 bases unmatched.

The chain combines TRBV2 with TRBJ1-5; D possibly corresponds to TRBD1 (6 bases). CDR3 size: 15 residues. V shed 6 bases and J shed 1 base, with 13 bases lying between them. Germline loops: CDR1 SNHLY, CDR2 FYNNEI. CDR3 loop: CASSPRGSSNQPQHF. The CDR3 DNA reads TGTGCCAGCAGCCCCAGGGGCTCCAGCAATCAGCCCCAGCATTTT.

V is TRBV11-2 and J is TRBJ1-1; D not resolved. CDR3 length equals 14 residues. CDR1 is SGHAT, CDR2 FQNNGV, per germline. Between the trimmed V and J ends, which lost 5 bases and 0 bases, there was a span of 10 bases. The CDR3, as DNA: TGTGCCAGCAGCGTCCAGGTGGTGAACACTGAAGCTTTCTTT. It encodes CASSVQVVNTEAFF. Variable domain in full (rest from reference TRBV11-2 and TRBJ1-1): EAGVAQSPRYKIIEKRQSVAFWCNPISGHATLYWYQQILGQGPKLLIQFQNNGVVDDSQLPKDRFSAERLKGVDSTLKIQPAKLEDSAVYLCASSVQVVNTEAFFGQGTRLTVV.

The V and J genes are TRBV7-2 and TRBJ2-7, with 12 bases fitting TRBD2. The germline V gene has CDR1 SGHTA and CDR2 FQGNSA. The V segment lost 5 bases and the J segment 4 bases; nucleotides outside the gene matches: 9. This CDR3 comprises 16 residues. CDR3 sequence reads: CASSRRTSGEGYEQYF. As DNA, the CDR3 is TGTGCCAGCAGCCGTCGGACTAGCGGGGAGGGTTACGAGCAGTACTTC.

The gene calls are TRBV5-1 and TRBJ1-1; a weak D match, TRBD1 (6 bases). The V end was cut by 0 bases, the J end by 1 base, with 7 bases between. The CDR3 has 14 amino acids. Germline assignment: CDR1 SGHRS and CDR2 YFSETQ. CDR3 sequence (DNA): TGCGCCAGCAGCTTGGCGACAGGGAACACTGAAGCTTTCTTT. The encoded protein is CASSLATGNTEAFF.

The V and J genes are TRBV27 and TRBJ2-7; 7 bases fit TRBD1. CDR3 length equals 14 residues. Per the germline V gene, CDR1 is MNHEY and CDR2 is SMNVEV (reference sequence). V shed 5 bases and J 5 bases; nucleotides not matched to a gene: 9. The CDR3 reads CASSPQQGTHEQYF. The DNA of the CDR3 is TGTGCCAGCAGTCCCCAACAGGGGACCCACGAGCAGTACTTC.

The gene calls are TRBV14 and TRBJ2-4; TRBD2 agrees at 9 bases. Germline V gene data show CDR1 as SGHDN and CDR2 as FVKESK. The CDR3 covers 14 residues. J gave up 7 bases and V 3 bases, and 4 bases lay outside the gene matches. For the CDR3, the DNA is TGTGCCAGCAGCCAGGCGGGGGGGAGTAACATTCAGTACTTC. Its protein is CASSQAGGSNIQYF.

This clone was seen a few times. The chain combines TRBV6-5 with TRBJ1-6; weak D call: TRBD1 (5 bases). Per the germline V gene, CDR1 is MNHEY and CDR2 is SVGAGI. V lost 7 bases and J 6 bases, leaving 10 bases between the germline ends. The CDR3 spans 13 residues. For the CDR3, the DNA is TGTGCCAGCAACCAAGGGGTTAATTCACCCCTCCACTTT. Protein: CASNQGVNSPLHF.

This clone was observed once. The V call is TRBV28, the J call TRBJ1-2; weak D call: TRBD1 (5 bases). The CDR3 totals 15 residues. Between the trimmed V and J ends, which lost 1 base and 8 bases, there was a span of 17 bases. CDR1 and CDR2 from the germline V gene are MDHEN and SYDVKM. CDR3 nucleotide sequence: TGTGCCAGCAGTTTATTGCGGGACCAGTTTCGGGGCTACACCTTC. This gives the protein CASSLLRDQFRGYTF.

J is TRBJ1-1 and V is TRBV9; 8 nucleotides line up with TRBD1. V shed 3 bases, J shed 2 bases, and the junction held 6 bases outside the gene matches. This CDR3 contains 15 residues. CDR1 and CDR2 (germline): SGDLS, YYNGEE. CDR3 DNA: TGTGCCAGCAGCGCTCAGGGGGCCATCAACACTGAAGCTTTCTTT. It is translated as CASSAQGAINTEAFF. Variable domain in full (rest from reference TRBV9 and TRBJ1-1): DSGVTQTPKHLITATGQRVTLRCSPRSGDLSVYWYQQSLDQGLQFLIQYYNGEERAKGNILERFSAQQFPDLHSELNLSSLELGDSALYFCASSAQGAINTEAFFGQGTRLTVV.

The chain combines TRBV12-5 with TRBJ1-2; D gene unclear. Trimming shortened V by 7 bases and J by 8 bases, and 17 bases separated the two germline ends. CDR1 and CDR2 (germline): LGHNT, FRNRAP. The CDR3 runs 13 residues. CDR3 sequence reads: CASATNAFKGYTF. The CDR3 DNA follows: TGTGCTAGTGCGACTAACGCGTTTAAGGGCTACACCTTC.

V is TRBV5-1 and J is TRBJ1-6, with 9 bases identical to TRBD1. This CDR3 is built from 16 residues. V was clipped by 4 bases and J by 7 bases; unmatched bases: 9. Germline CDR1 is SGHRS and CDR2 is YFSETQ. The CDR3 region is CASSNLGDRVNSPLHF. CDR3 bases: TGCGCCAGCAGCAACCTAGGGGACAGGGTCAATTCACCCCTCCACTTT.

The chain joins TRBV7-9 to TRBJ2-7, with D possibly being TRBD2 (5 bases). Germline V gives CDR1 SEHNR, CDR2 FQNEAQ (reference sequence). Trimming left V 5 bases short and J 12 bases short, with 17 bases between. This CDR3 spans 12 amino acids. The CDR3 nucleotides read TGTGCCAGCAGCGGGAGACTCCTCCGGTGGTACTTC. Translation gives CASSGRLLRWYF.

This chain connects TRBV27 to TRBJ2-5; D may be TRBD1 (6 bases). V was trimmed by 5 bases and J by 5 bases, leaving 18 bases between them. Germline values: CDR1 MNHEY, CDR2 SMNVEV (reference sequence). The CDR3 spans 15 residues. The CDR3 here is CASSTQPGGGETQYF. Here the CDR3 DNA reads TGTGCCAGCAGTACCCAACCTGGGGGCGGGGAGACCCAGTACTTC.

The chain is built from TRBV11-1 and TRBJ2-7; no clear D gene. V shed 6 bases and J shed 7 bases, with 16 bases lying between them. This CDR3 is 13 amino acids long. The germline V gene encodes CDR1 SGHAT and CDR2 FQDESV (reference sequence). CDR3 bases: TGTGCCAGCAGATTAAACCGGTACGGGGAGCAGTACTTC. The encoded protein is CASRLNRYGEQYF.

The rearrangement links TRBV28 to TRBJ1-2, with TRBD1 matching 10 bases. J was trimmed by 7 bases and V by 6 bases; bases with no gene match: 8. Germline-derived CDR1 and CDR2 are MDHEN and SYDVKM. This CDR3 is built from 14 residues. The CDR3, as DNA: TGTGCCAGCAGGGTGACAGGGGGCGCCTGTGGCTACACCTTC. Its protein is CASRVTGGACGYTF.

This rearrangement joins TRBV5-4 to TRBJ1-3, with TRBD1 matching 9 bases. V lost 4 bases to trimming and J lost 4 bases; unmatched junction nucleotides: 3. The CDR3 has 14 residues. Per germline, CDR1 SGHNT and CDR2 YYREEE (reference sequence). In nucleotides, the CDR3 is TGTGCCAGCAGCCTAGGGACAGGGGGAAACACCATATATTTT. It codes for CASSLGTGGNTIYF.